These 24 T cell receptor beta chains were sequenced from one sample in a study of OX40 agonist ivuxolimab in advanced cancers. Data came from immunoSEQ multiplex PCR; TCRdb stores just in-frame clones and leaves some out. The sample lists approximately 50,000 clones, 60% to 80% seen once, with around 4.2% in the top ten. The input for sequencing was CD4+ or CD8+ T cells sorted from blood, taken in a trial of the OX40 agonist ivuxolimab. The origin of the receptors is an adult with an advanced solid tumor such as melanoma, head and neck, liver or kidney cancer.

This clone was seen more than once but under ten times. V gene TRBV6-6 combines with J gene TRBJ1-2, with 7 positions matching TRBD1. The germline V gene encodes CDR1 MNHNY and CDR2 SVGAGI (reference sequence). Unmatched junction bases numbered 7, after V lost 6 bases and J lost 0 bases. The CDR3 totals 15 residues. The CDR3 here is CASSRPGQANYGYTF. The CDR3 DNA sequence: TGTGCCAGCAGCCGACCCGGACAGGCTAACTATGGCTACACCTTC.

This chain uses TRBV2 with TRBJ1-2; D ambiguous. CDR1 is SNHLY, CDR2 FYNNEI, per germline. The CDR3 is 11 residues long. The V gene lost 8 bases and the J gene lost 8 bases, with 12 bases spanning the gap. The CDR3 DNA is TGTGCCAGCCGTTATTCCGGGGGCTACACCTTC. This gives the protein CASRYSGGYTF.

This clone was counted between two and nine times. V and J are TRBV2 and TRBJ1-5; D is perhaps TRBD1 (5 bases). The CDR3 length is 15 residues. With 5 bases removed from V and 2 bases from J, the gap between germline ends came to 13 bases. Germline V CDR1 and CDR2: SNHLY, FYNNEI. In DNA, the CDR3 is TGTGCCAGCAGTTTAGAGGGGATCGGCAATCAGCCCCAGCATTTT. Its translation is CASSLEGIGNQPQHF.

In DNA form, the CDR3 reads TGTGCCAGCAGCTTGGGACAGGGGGAAGGCGGGGAGCTGTTTTTT. Protein sequence: CASSLGQGEGGELFF. This chain links TRBV7-9 with TRBJ2-2, with 11 bases fitting TRBD1. Germline V gene lookup returns CDR1 SEHNR and CDR2 FQNEAQ (reference sequence). This CDR3 is built from 15 residues. The ends lost 3 bases at V and 7 bases at J; junction bases unmatched: 4. Using reference TRBV7-9 and TRBJ2-2 for the parts outside the CDR3, the full variable domain is DTGVSQNPRHKITKRGQNVTFRCDPISEHNRLYWYRQTLGQGPEFLTYFQNEAQLEKSRLLSDRFSAERPKGSFSTLEIQRTEQGDSAMYLCASSLGQGEGGELFFGEGSRLTVL.

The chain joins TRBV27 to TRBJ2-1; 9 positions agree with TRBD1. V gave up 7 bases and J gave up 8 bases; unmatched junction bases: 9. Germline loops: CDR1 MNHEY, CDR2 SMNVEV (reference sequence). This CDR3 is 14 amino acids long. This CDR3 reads CASTNRDRVYEQFF. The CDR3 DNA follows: TGTGCCAGCACCAACCGGGACAGGGTCTATGAGCAGTTCTTC.

The DNA for the CDR3 is TGTGCCAGCAGGCAAAGGGGGATCTATGGCTACACCTTC. Translating gives CASRQRGIYGYTF. This sequence joins TRBV2 and TRBJ1-2; tentative D call: TRBD1 (6 bases). The CDR3 is made up of 13 amino acids. The germline V gene has CDR1 SNHLY and CDR2 FYNNEI. V was pared by 6 bases and J by 4 bases, with 12 bases between.

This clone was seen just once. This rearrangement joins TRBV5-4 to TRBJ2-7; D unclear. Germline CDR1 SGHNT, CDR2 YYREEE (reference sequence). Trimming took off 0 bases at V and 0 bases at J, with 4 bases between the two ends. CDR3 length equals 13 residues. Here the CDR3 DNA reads TGTGCCAGCAGCTTGGAGGTCTCCTACGAGCAGTACTTC. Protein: CASSLEVSYEQYF.

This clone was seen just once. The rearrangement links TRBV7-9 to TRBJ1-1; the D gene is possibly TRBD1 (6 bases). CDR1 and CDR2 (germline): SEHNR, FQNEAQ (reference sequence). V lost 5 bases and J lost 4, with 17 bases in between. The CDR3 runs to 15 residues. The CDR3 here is CASSDQGGTSTEAFF. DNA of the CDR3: TGTGCCAGCAGCGACCAAGGGGGGACTTCCACTGAAGCTTTCTTT. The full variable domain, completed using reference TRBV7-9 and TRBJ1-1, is DTGVSQNPRHKITKRGQNVTFRCDPISEHNRLYWYRQTLGQGPEFLTYFQNEAQLEKSRLLSDRFSAERPKGSFSTLEIQRTEQGDSAMYLCASSDQGGTSTEAFFGQGTRLTVV.

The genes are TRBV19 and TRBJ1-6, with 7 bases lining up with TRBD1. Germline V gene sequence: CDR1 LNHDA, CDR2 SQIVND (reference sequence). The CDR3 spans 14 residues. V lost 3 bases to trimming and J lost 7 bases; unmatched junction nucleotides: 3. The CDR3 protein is CASSMYRGNSPLHF. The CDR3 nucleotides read TGTGCCAGTAGTATGTACAGGGGAAATTCACCCCTCCACTTT. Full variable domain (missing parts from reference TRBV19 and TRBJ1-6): DGGITQSPKYLFRKEGQNVTLSCEQNLNHDAMYWYRQDPGQGLRLIYYSQIVNDFQKGDIAEGYSVSREKKESFPLTVTSAQKNPTAFYLCASSMYRGNSPLHFGNGTRLTVT.

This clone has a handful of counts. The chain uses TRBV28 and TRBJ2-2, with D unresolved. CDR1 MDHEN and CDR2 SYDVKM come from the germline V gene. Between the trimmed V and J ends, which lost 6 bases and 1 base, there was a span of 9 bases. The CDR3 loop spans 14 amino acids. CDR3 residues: CASSTNGNTGELFF. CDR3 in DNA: TGTGCCAGCAGCACCAATGGGAACACCGGGGAGCTGTTTTTT.

CDR3 amino acids: CATSRDRPSGDNEQFF. The CDR3 DNA sequence: TGTGCCACCAGCAGAGATCGCCCTAGCGGTGACAATGAGCAGTTCTTC. The chain couples TRBV15 to TRBJ2-1; 7 bases align to TRBD2. The germline V gene encodes CDR1 LNHNV and CDR2 YYDKDF (reference sequence). CDR3 size: 16 residues. Germline trimming cut 0 bases from V and 5 bases from J; bases unmatched to any gene: 7.

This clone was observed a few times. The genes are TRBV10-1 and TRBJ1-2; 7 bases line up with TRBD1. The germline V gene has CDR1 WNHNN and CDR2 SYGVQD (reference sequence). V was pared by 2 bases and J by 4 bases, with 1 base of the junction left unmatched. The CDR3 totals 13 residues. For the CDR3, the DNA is TGCGCCAGCAGTGAGCGGACAGGCTATGGCTACACCTTC. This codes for CASSERTGYGYTF.

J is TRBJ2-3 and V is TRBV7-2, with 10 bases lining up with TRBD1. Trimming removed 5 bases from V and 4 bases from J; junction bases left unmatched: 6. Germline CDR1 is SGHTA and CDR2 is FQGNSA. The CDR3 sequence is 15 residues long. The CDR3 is CASSPDRGLADTQYF. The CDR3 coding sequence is TGTGCCAGCAGCCCCGACAGGGGGCTGGCAGATACGCAGTATTTT.

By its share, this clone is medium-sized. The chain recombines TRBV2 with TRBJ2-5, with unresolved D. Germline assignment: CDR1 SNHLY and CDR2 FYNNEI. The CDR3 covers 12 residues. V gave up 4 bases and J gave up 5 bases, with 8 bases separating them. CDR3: CASSGQTETQYF. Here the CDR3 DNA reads TGTGCCAGCAGTGGACAAACCGAGACCCAGTACTTC.

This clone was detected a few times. The CDR3 loop reads CASSLHGLAGNTGELFF. In nucleotides, the CDR3 is TGTGCCAGCAGTTTACACGGACTAGCGGGGAACACCGGGGAGCTGTTTTTT. V usage is TRBV27 and J usage is TRBJ2-2; 11 bases fit TRBD2. The CDR3 has 17 residues. V lost 2 bases to trimming and J lost 1 base; unmatched junction nucleotides: 3. Germline assignment: CDR1 MNHEY and CDR2 SMNVEV (reference sequence).

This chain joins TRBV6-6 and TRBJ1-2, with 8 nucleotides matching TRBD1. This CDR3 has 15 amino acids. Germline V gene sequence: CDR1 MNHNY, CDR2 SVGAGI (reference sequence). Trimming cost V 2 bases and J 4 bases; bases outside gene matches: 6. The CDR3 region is CASSYPQGDAYGYTF. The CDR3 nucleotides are TGTGCCAGCAGTTACCCACAGGGGGATGCCTATGGCTACACCTTC.

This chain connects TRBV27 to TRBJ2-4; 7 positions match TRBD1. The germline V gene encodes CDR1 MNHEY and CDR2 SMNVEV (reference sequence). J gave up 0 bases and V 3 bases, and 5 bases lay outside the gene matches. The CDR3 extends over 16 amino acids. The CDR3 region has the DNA TGTGCCAGCAGTTTCCGACAGGGAGTAGCCAAAAACATTCAGTACTTC. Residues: CASSFRQGVAKNIQYF.

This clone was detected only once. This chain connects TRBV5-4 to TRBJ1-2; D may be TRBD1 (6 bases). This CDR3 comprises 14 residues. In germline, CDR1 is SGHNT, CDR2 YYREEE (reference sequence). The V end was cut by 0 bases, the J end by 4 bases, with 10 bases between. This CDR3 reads CASSLGEGGYGYTF. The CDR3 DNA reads TGTGCCAGCAGCTTGGGGGAGGGGGGCTATGGCTACACCTTC.

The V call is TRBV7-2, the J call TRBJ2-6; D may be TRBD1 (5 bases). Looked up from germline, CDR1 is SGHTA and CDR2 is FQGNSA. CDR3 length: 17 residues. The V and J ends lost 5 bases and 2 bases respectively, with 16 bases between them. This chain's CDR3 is CASSLMGRATGANVLTF. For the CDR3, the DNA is TGTGCCAGCAGCCTGATGGGCAGGGCTACTGGGGCCAACGTCCTGACTTTC.

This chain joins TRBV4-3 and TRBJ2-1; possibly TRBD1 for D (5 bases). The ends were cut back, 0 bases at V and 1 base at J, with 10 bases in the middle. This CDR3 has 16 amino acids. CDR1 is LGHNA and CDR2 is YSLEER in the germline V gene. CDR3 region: CASSQDPKGSYNEQFF. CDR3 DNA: TGCGCCAGCAGCCAAGATCCTAAGGGGTCCTACAATGAGCAGTTCTTC.

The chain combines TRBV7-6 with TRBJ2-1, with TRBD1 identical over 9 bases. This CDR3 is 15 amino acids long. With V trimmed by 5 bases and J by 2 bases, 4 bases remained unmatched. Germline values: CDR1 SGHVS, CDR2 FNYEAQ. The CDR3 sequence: CASSRDRVAYNEQFF. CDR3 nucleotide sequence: TGTGCCAGCAGCCGGGACAGGGTCGCCTACAATGAGCAGTTCTTC.

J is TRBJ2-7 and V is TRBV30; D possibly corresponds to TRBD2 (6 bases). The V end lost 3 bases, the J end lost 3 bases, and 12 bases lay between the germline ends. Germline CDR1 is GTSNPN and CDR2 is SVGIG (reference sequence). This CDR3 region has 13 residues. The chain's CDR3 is CAWSLGGVYEQYF. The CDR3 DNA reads TGTGCCTGGAGCCTGGGCGGGGTCTACGAGCAGTACTTC.

The CDR3 here is CASTHNPDTGNTIYF. In nucleotides, the CDR3 is TGTGCCAGCACCCACAACCCGGACACTGGAAACACCATATATTTT. The chain recombines TRBV16 with TRBJ1-3, with D possibly TRBD1 on 5 matching bases. The germline V and J ends were trimmed by 7 bases and 2 bases, with 15 bases remaining between them. The CDR3 is made up of 15 amino acids. CDR1 and CDR2 (germline): KGHSY, FQNENV. Drawing the rest from reference TRBV16 and TRBJ1-3, the complete variable domain is GEEVAQTPKHLVRGEGQKAKLYCAPIKGHSYVFWYQQVLKNEFKFLISFQNENVFDETGMPKERFSAKCLPNSPCSLEIQATKLEDSAVYFCASTHNPDTGNTIYFGEGSWLTVV.

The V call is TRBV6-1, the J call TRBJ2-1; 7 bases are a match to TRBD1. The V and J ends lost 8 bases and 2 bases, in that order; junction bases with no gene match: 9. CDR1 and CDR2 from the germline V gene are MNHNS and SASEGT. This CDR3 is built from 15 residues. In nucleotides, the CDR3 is TGTGCCAGCGCTAGGACAGGTGAGGCCTACAATGAGCAGTTCTTC. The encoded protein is CASARTGEAYNEQFF.